These 5 T cell receptor beta chains were all obtained from the same sample, sequenced in a study of CXCR3-negative and CXCR3-positive naive CD8 T cells. cDNA libraries for TRB were generated by 5' RACE incorporating UMI labels. Reprocessing the 5' RACE reads, TCRdb reports a single entry for every CDR3 protein and omits DNA. The sample totals about 63,000 distinct CDR3 sequences. No antigen is known for these receptors. General study findings and limits: TRB CDR3s of CXCR3-positive naive cells were more hydrophobic than those of CXCR3-negative naive cells.

The specimen sequenced was naive CXCR3+ CD8+ T cells from blood. Subset reported: CD45RO-CCR7+CD27+CD95- naive CD8+ T cells expressing CXCR3 (TNR3+). The origin of the receptors is a human donor in good health. Some clones in this sample may be carry-over from other donors' samples.

V and J are TRBV6-2 or TRBV6-3 and TRBJ1-1. The CDR3 spans 13 residues. Germline values: CDR1 MNHEY, CDR2 SVGEGT. The CDR3 is CASTFSDGGEAFF.

V usage is TRBV7-3 and J usage is TRBJ2-2; TCRdb lists TRBD1, though no DNA is available to test this call. Germline CDR1 SGHTA, CDR2 FQGTGA. The CDR3 spans 14 residues. CDR3 protein: CASSWDGYTGELFF.

V gene TRBV7-3 combines with J gene TRBJ2-1; without DNA, the TCRdb call of TRBD1 cannot be checked. The germline gives CDR1 SGHTA, CDR2 FQGTGA. CDR3 length: 14 amino acids. The chain's CDR3 is CASSPSTAGNEQFF.

This chain links TRBV25-1 with TRBJ2-6; TCRdb indicates TRBD1, and absent DNA this call remains unverified. The CDR3 totals 12 residues. The V gene's germline CDR1 is MGHDK and CDR2 SYGVNS. CDR3 residues: CASTGGANVLTF.

J is TRBJ1-6 and V is TRBV12-3 or TRBV12-4; the D call of TRBD1 rests on TCRdb alone, since no DNA is present to check it. This CDR3 is built from 13 residues. This chain's CDR3 is CASRSGTYMALHF.